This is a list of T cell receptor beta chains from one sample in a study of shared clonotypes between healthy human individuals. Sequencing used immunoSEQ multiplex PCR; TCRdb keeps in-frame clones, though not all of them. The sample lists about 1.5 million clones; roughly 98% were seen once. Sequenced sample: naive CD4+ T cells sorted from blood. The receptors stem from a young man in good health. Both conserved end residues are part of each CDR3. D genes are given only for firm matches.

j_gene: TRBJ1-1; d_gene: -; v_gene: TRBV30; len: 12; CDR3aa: CAWSTFQAEAFF
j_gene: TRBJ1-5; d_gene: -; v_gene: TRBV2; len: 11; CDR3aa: CASSDGQPQHF
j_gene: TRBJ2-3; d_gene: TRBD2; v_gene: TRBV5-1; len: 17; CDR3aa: CASSPRTSGRGSDTQYF
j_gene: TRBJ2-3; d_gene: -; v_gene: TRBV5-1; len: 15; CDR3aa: CASSQIKSSTDTQYF
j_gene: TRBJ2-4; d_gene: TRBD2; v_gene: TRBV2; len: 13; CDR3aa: CASSEIAGVLGYF
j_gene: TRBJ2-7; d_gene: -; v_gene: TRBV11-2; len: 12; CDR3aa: CASNPGPGVTHF
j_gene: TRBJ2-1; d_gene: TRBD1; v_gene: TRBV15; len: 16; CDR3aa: CATSRDMTGPYNEQFF
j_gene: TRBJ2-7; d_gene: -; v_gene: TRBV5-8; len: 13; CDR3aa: CASSLGPSAEQYF
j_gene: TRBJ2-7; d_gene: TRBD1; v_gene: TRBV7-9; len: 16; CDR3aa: CASSQTGTGDPDEQYF
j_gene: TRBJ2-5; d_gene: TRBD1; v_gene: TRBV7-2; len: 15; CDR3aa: CASSFDRGRGETQYF
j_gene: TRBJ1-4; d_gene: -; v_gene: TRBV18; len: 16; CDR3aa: CASSPFSVATNEKLFF
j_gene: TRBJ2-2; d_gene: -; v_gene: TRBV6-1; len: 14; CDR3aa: CASSEVGNTGELFF
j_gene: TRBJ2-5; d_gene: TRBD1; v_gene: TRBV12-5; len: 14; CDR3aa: CASGVGTGQETQYF
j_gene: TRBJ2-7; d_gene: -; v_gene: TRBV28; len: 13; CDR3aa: CASSHESTYEQYF
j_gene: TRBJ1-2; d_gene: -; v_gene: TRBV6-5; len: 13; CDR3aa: CASSYSGAAGYTF
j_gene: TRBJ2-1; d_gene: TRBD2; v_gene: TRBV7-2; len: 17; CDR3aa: CASSLFAAGASYNEQFF
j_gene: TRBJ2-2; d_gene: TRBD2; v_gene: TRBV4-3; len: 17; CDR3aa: CASSPASGRAKGGELFF
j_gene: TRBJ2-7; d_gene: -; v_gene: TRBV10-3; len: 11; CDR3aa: CAIGSNYEQYF
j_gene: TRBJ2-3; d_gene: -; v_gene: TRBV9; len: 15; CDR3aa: CASTLGRSLTDTQYF
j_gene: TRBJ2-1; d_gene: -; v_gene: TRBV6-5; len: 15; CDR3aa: CASASSGGSYNEQFF
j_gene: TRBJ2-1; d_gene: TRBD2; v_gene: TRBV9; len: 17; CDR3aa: CASSVGAGGSAYNEQFF
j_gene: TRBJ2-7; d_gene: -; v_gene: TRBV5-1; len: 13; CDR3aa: CASSRRGDYEQYF
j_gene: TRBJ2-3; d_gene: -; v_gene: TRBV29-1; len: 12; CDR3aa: CSVQTGTDTQYF
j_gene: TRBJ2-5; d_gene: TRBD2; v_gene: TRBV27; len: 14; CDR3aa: CASSMVAGVETQYF
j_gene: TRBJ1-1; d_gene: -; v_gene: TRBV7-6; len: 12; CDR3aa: CASSTHQGSAFF
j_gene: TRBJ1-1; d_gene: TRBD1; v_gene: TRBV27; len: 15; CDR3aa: CASRKGAAMNTEAFF
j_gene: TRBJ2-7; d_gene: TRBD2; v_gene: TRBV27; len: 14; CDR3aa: CATSRASGTFEQYF
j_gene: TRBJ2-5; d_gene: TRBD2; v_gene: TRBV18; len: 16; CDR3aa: CASSPIRSGGQETQYF
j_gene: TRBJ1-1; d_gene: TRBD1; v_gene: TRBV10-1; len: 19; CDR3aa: CASSESAPGTGGSWTEAFF
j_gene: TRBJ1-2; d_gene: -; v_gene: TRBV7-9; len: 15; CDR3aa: CASSSDGLRDYGYTF
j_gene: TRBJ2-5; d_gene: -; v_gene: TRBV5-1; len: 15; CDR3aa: CASRKDGGTQETQYF
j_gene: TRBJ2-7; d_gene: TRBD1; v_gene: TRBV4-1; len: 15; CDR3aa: CASSQRQGVSYEQYF
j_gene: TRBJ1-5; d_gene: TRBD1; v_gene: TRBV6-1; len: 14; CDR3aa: CASSRTGYNQPQHF
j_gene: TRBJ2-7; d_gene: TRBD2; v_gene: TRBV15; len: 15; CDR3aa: CATSIRLAGTHEQYF
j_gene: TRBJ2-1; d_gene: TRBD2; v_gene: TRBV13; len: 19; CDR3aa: CASSPHDWTSGILYNEQFF
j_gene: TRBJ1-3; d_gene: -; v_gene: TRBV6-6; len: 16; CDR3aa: CASSFGTPSSGNTIYF
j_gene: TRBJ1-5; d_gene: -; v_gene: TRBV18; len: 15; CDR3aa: CASSPRGRNNQPQHF
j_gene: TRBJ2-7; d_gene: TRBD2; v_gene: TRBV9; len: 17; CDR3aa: CASSVGLAGATGVEQYF
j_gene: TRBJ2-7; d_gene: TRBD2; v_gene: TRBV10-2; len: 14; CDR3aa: CARISGRVSYEQYF
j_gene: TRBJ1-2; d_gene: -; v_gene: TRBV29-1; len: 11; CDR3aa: CSVGADDGYTF
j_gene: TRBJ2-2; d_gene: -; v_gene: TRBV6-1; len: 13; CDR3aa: CASRPIGTGELFF
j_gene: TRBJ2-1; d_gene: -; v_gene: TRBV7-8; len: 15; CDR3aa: CASSLVRLSYNEQFF
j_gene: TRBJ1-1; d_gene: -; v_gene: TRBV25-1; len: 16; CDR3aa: CASKLTRGIWYTEAFF
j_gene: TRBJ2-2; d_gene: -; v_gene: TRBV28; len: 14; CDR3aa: CASSFPGSGGELFF
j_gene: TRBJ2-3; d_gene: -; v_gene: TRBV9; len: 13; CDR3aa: CASSLGGTDTQYF